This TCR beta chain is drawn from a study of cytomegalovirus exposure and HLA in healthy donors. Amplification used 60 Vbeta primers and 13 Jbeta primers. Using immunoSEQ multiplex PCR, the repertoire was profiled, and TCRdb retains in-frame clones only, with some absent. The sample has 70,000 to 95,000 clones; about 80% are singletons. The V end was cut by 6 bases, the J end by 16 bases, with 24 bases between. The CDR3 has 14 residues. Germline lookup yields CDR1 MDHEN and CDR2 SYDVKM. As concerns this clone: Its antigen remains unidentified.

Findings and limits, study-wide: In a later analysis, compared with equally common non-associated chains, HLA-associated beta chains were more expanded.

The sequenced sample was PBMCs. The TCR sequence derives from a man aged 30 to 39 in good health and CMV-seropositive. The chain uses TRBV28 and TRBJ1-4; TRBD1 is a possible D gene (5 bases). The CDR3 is CASSREGPRGMGFF. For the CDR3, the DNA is TGTGCCAGCAGCCGCGAGGGGCCCCGGGGGATGGGGTTTTTT.